The next 22 T cell receptor beta chains were all read from a single sample in a study of long-term antiretroviral therapy in people with HIV. Sequencing relied on immunoSEQ assay v3.0, run at survey level. Method: immunoSEQ multiplex PCR; TCRdb's copy keeps in-frame clones and lacks some. The sample carries more than 15,000 clones, roughly 90% recorded once. The sequenced sample was unsorted PBMCs, obtained 0.3 years after starting antiretroviral therapy. These receptors came from a man aged 60-69 years with HIV.

The CDR3, as DNA: TGCGCCAGCAGGTCTCGGGACAGGGGCGCCGGGGAGCTGTTTTTT. Protein: CASRSRDRGAGELFF. The chain uses TRBV10-2 and TRBJ2-2; 10 bases line up with TRBD1. The CDR3 is 15 residues long. The trim removed 6 bases at V and 6 bases at J, leaving 7 bases unmatched. Germline-derived CDR1 and CDR2 are WSHSY and SAAADI.

The chain is built from TRBV9 and TRBJ1-2, with D perhaps TRBD1 (5 bases). Per germline, CDR1 SGDLS and CDR2 YYNGEE. The V gene lost 2 bases and the J gene lost 8 bases, with 19 bases spanning the gap. The CDR3 length is 15 residues. Written as DNA, the CDR3 is TGTGCCAGCAGCGTTTACGCCGCGGGGCCTGAGGGCTACACCTTC. This codes for CASSVYAAGPEGYTF.

The V gene is TRBV19, the J gene TRBJ1-1; no firm D call. In germline, CDR1 is LNHDA, CDR2 SQIVND (reference sequence). The CDR3 is 13 amino acids. V dropped 3 bases and J dropped 3 bases, with 8 bases sitting between them. CDR3 bases: TGTGCCAGTAGTATTTCCTGGTACACTGAAGCTTTCTTT. It translates to CASSISWYTEAFF.

This clone was seen once. V and J are TRBV5-1 and TRBJ1-4; TRBD1 matches at 10 bases. Per germline, CDR1 SGHRS and CDR2 YFSETQ. V lost 4 bases, J lost 8 bases, and 8 bases stayed unmatched. This CDR3 is 15 amino acids long. Here the CDR3 DNA reads TGCGCCAGCAGCCCAAGACAGGGGGCGTTGGAAAAACTGTTTTTT. It specifies CASSPRQGALEKLFF.

J is TRBJ2-5 and V is TRBV7-9; perhaps D is TRBD1 or TRBD2 (6 bases each). CDR1 SEHNR and CDR2 FQNEAQ come from the germline V gene (reference sequence). The germline V and J ends were trimmed by 3 bases and 5 bases, with 13 bases remaining between them. CDR3 length: 14 amino acids. The CDR3 DNA follows: TGTGCCAGCAGCTTGCTGGGGGGCTGGGAGACCCAGTACTTC. As protein: CASSLLGGWETQYF. Looking up the rest from reference TRBV7-9 and TRBJ2-5 gives the full variable domain: DTGVSQNPRHKITKRGQNVTFRCDPISEHNRLYWYRQTLGQGPEFLTYFQNEAQLEKSRLLSDRFSAERPKGSFSTLEIQRTEQGDSAMYLCASSLLGGWETQYFGPGTRLLVL.

This chain connects TRBV4-1 to TRBJ2-7, with D unclear. The germline V gene has CDR1 MGHRA and CDR2 YSYEKL. V was trimmed by 1 base and J by 2 bases, leaving 15 bases between them. CDR3 length equals 16 residues. CDR3 nucleotides: TGCGCCAGCAGCCAAGTCCACCCGCTTGAGACCTACGAGCAGTACTTC. Protein sequence: CASSQVHPLETYEQYF.

The chain carries TRBV7-2 and TRBJ1-2, with 7 positions matching TRBD1. V lost 5 bases, J lost 4 bases, and 4 bases stayed unmatched. This CDR3 is built from 13 residues. CDR1 and CDR2 from the germline V gene are SGHTA and FQGNSA. As DNA, the CDR3 is TGTGCCAGCAGCCCGGGACAGATCTATGGCTACACCTTC. Translated, it gives CASSPGQIYGYTF.

The count of this clone is one. The chain recombines TRBV5-1 with TRBJ2-7; D is unclear. V was pared by 0 bases and J by 9 bases, with 16 bases between. Per the germline V gene, CDR1 is SGHRS and CDR2 is YFSETQ. This CDR3 spans 14 amino acids. CDR3 in amino acids: CASSLGPMSRGQYF. For the CDR3, the DNA is TGCGCCAGCAGCTTGGGGCCCATGAGCCGCGGGCAGTACTTC. Full variable domain (remainder filled in from reference TRBV5-1 and TRBJ2-7): KAGVTQTPRYLIKTRGQQVTLSCSPISGHRSVSWYQQTPGQGLQFLFEYFSETQRNKGNFPGRFSGRQFSNSRSEMNVSTLELGDSALYLCASSLGPMSRGQYFGPGTRLTVT.

V gene TRBV11-2 combines with J gene TRBJ2-3; possibly TRBD1 or TRBD2 for D (6 bases each). Germline CDR1 SGHAT, CDR2 FQNNGV. The ends were cut back, 3 bases at V and 6 bases at J, with 10 bases in the middle. This CDR3 has 13 residues. CDR3 loop: CASSLGGDDTQYF. The DNA of the CDR3 is TGTGCCAGCAGCTTGGGGGGCGACGATACGCAGTATTTT.

This clone was found a few times. The chain recombines TRBV19 with TRBJ2-7, with D possibly called TRBD1 or TRBD2 (5 bases each). This CDR3 region has 11 residues. The germline CDR1 and CDR2 sequences are LNHDA and SQIVND (reference sequence). Trimming pared 8 bases from V and 4 bases from J, leaving 9 bases between. The CDR3 region has the DNA TGTGCCAGTGGGACGGGATACGAGCAGTACTTC. Translation gives CASGTGYEQYF. The full variable domain, completed using reference TRBV19 and TRBJ2-7, is DGGITQSPKYLFRKEGQNVTLSCEQNLNHDAMYWYRQDPGQGLRLIYYSQIVNDFQKGDIAEGYSVSREKKESFPLTVTSAQKNPTAFYLCASGTGYEQYFGPGTRLTVT.

The CDR3 nucleotides read TGTGCCAGCAGTTTAGGAGGGGGGTTTAAGGAGCAGTACTTC. This sequence encodes CASSLGGGFKEQYF. J is TRBJ2-7 and V is TRBV28; D could derive from TRBD1 or TRBD2 (6 bases each). Germline assignment: CDR1 MDHEN and CDR2 SYDVKM. V lost 2 bases and J 7 bases, leaving 15 bases between the germline ends. The CDR3 extends over 14 amino acids.

CDR3 protein: CASSQDPWGSAYEQYF. The CDR3 nucleotides read TGCGCCAGCAGCCAAGATCCCTGGGGTTCGGCCTACGAGCAGTACTTC. This chain links TRBV4-3 with TRBJ2-5; no clear D gene. The end of the DNA fits TRBJ2-7 better, so the J call may be wrong. From germline, CDR1 is LGHNA and CDR2 YSLEER. CDR3 length equals 16 residues.

The chain links TRBV28 to TRBJ1-1; D gene uncertain. The CDR3 runs 14 residues. The V end was cut by 5 bases, the J end by 0 bases, with 10 bases between. Germline-derived CDR1 and CDR2 are MDHEN and SYDVKM. The CDR3: CASSPPLLNTEAFF. The CDR3, as DNA: TGTGCCAGCAGTCCCCCCTTATTGAACACTGAAGCTTTCTTT.

This clone has a handful of counts. This chain uses TRBV6-1 with TRBJ2-7; D is unclear. The germline V gene has CDR1 MNHNS and CDR2 SASEGT. V shed 1 base and J shed 4 bases, with 8 bases lying between them. The CDR3 spans 13 residues. For the CDR3, the DNA is TGTGCCAGCAGTGAAGGTCACCGGTACGAGCAGTACTTC. Amino acids: CASSEGHRYEQYF.

This clone appeared a single time. V and J are TRBV6-1 and TRBJ2-7; D gene unclear. The CDR3 sequence is 15 residues long. Looked up from germline, CDR1 is MNHNS and CDR2 is SASEGT. Trimming removed 5 bases at V and 0 bases at J, with 14 bases between. CDR3 residues: CASSPMDLSSYEQYF. The CDR3 DNA follows: TGTGCCAGCAGTCCCATGGATCTCAGCTCCTACGAGCAGTACTTC.

This chain uses TRBV29-1 with TRBJ2-3; 7 positions match TRBD1. The V segment lost 7 bases and the J segment 2 bases; nucleotides outside the gene matches: 6. The V gene's germline CDR1 is SQVTM and CDR2 ANQGSEA. This CDR3 spans 13 amino acids. The DNA for the CDR3 is TGCAGCGCTATCGGACAGGTCACAGATACGCAGTATTTT. Its translation is CSAIGQVTDTQYF.

This clone was seen only a few times. The chain carries TRBV10-3 and TRBJ2-7, with D possibly being TRBD1 (5 bases). V lost 8 bases to trimming and J lost 3 bases, with 8 bases between them. This CDR3 spans 11 amino acids. From germline, CDR1 is ENHRY and CDR2 SYGVKD. CDR3 DNA: TGTGCCATCTCCGACAGCTACGAGCAGTACTTC. Its protein product is CAISDSYEQYF.

J is TRBJ2-3 and V is TRBV7-9; no firm D call. The germline V and J ends were trimmed by 5 bases and 3 bases, with 12 bases remaining between them. The CDR3 length is 14 residues. CDR1 is SEHNR and CDR2 is FQNEAQ in the germline V gene (reference sequence). CDR3 amino acids: CASSRVLGTDTQYF. CDR3 nucleotides: TGTGCCAGCAGCCGTGTGCTGGGGACAGATACGCAGTATTTT.

The V and J genes are TRBV4-3 and TRBJ1-2; tentatively, D is TRBD1 (5 bases). Trimming removed 0 bases from V and 4 bases from J, with 9 bases in between. Germline lookup yields CDR1 LGHNA and CDR2 YSLEER. The length of the CDR3 is 14 residues. The CDR3 reads CASSQESQGYGYTF. For the CDR3, the DNA is TGCGCCAGCAGCCAAGAGTCGCAGGGCTATGGCTACACCTTC.

The chain has TRBV5-1 and TRBJ1-4; D gene ambiguous. V lost 1 base and J 0 bases, leaving 4 bases between the germline ends. CDR1 and CDR2 from the germline V gene are SGHRS and YFSETQ. This CDR3 contains 14 residues. CDR3 sequence reads: CASSLHATNEKLFF. The CDR3 DNA reads as TGCGCCAGCAGCTTGCATGCAACTAATGAAAAACTGTTTTTT.

This clone was counted a few times. This chain uses TRBV5-1 with TRBJ1-2, with D maybe TRBD1 (5 bases). The germline V gene encodes CDR1 SGHRS and CDR2 YFSETQ. CDR3 length equals 11 residues. V was shortened by 4 bases and J by 8 bases, with 9 bases between the two germline ends. CDR3 loop: CASSPGRGYTF. Written as DNA, the CDR3 is TGCGCCAGCAGCCCAGGGAGGGGCTACACCTTC.

CDR3 region: CASSFTGNYEQYF. The CDR3, as DNA: TGCGCCAGCAGCTTCACAGGGAACTACGAGCAGTACTTC. The chain couples TRBV5-1 to TRBJ2-7, with D tentatively TRBD1 (6 bases). This CDR3 is built from 13 residues. V dropped 2 bases and J dropped 3 bases, with 9 bases sitting between them. Germline CDR1 SGHRS, CDR2 YFSETQ.